Shown below are 21 T cell receptor beta chains from a single sample sequenced in a study of blood T cell repertoires in COVID-19. Generated by immunoSEQ multiplex PCR, the TCRdb table keeps only in-frame clones and is missing some. The sample yields 250,000 to 300,000 clones, approximately 88% seen once. Sample: peripheral blood. These receptors were collected from a woman in her forties who had recovered from COVID-19.

The chain uses TRBV9 and TRBJ2-5; 8 bases match TRBD1. Germline V gene lookup returns CDR1 SGDLS and CDR2 YYNGEE. V was pared by 2 bases and J by 5 bases, with 11 bases of the junction left unmatched. The CDR3 length is 16 residues. CDR3 DNA: TGTGCCAGCAGCGTGGGGACAGGCATGGTCGAGGAGACCCAGTACTTC. Translated, it gives CASSVGTGMVEETQYF.

The V call is TRBV7-3, the J call TRBJ2-3; 14 bases align to TRBD2. The CDR3 is 16 amino acids. V trimming: 4 bases; J trimming: 5 bases; junction bases outside the gene matches: 5. Germline CDR1 SGHTA, CDR2 FQGTGA. Written as DNA, the CDR3 is TGTGCCAGCAGCTCCGGACTAGCGGGAGGCATAGATACGCAGTATTTT. This codes for CASSSGLAGGIDTQYF.

V gene TRBV4-1 combines with J gene TRBJ2-1, with D possibly TRBD2 on 5 matching bases. There are 16 residues in the CDR3. CDR1 and CDR2 (germline): MGHRA, YSYEKL. Trimming cost V 0 bases and J 8 bases, with 17 bases left between them. CDR3 DNA: TGCGCCAGCAGCCAAGATCGAGGACTCAACTCCGATGAGCAGTTCTTC. Residues: CASSQDRGLNSDEQFF.

The J gene is TRBJ2-1, the V gene TRBV11-3; the match to TRBD2 covers 10 bases. The junction had 3 bases not matched to a gene; V was cut back by 4 bases and J by 0 bases. The CDR3 covers 16 residues. Germline V lookup: CDR1 SGHNT, CDR2 YENEEA. The chain's CDR3 is CASSSRLAGSYNEQFF. DNA for the CDR3: TGTGCCAGCAGCTCCCGACTAGCGGGCTCCTACAATGAGCAGTTCTTC.

The rearrangement joins TRBV19 to TRBJ2-4; 10 bases are shared with TRBD2. Germline CDR1 and CDR2: LNHDA and SQIVND (reference sequence). V trimming: 10 bases; J trimming: 4 bases; junction bases outside the gene matches: 7. The CDR3 totals 14 residues. CDR3 DNA sequence: TGTGCCACAGCCGGGACTAGCGAAAAAAACATTCAGTACTTC. Its protein is CATAGTSEKNIQYF.

The V gene is TRBV18, the J gene TRBJ2-7, with 10 bases matching TRBD2. Trimming took 3 bases from V and 5 from J; bases not matched to a gene: 7. CDR1 and CDR2 from the germline V gene are KGHSH and LQKENI. The CDR3 has 15 residues. CDR3 in amino acids: CASSPGSGRKNEQYF. CDR3 sequence (DNA): TGTGCCAGCTCACCCGGTAGCGGGAGGAAGAACGAGCAGTACTTC.

The rearrangement joins TRBV12-3 or TRBV12-4 to TRBJ2-5, with 7 bases aligning to TRBD1. The CDR3 totals 13 residues. V was pared by 5 bases and J by 4 bases, with 4 bases of the junction left unmatched. DNA of the CDR3: TGTGCCAGCAGTATAAACAGGGGAGAGACCCAGTACTTC. Amino acid sequence: CASSINRGETQYF.

V is TRBV7-6 and J is TRBJ2-1; D not certain. V was clipped by 1 base and J by 0 bases, with 13 bases between them. The CDR3 is 17 amino acids. Germline V gene lookup returns CDR1 SGHVS and CDR2 FNYEAQ. The CDR3, as DNA: TGTGCCAGCAGCTTAGACGTCCCTACCGGCTCCTACAATGAGCAGTTCTTC. This gives the protein CASSLDVPTGSYNEQFF.

This sequence joins TRBV6-4 and TRBJ2-3; 7 positions match TRBD2. The junction had 2 bases not matched to a gene; V was cut back by 0 bases and J by 2 bases. The CDR3 runs 15 residues. Germline V gene lookup returns CDR1 MRHNA and CDR2 SNTAGT. The CDR3 region has the DNA TGTGCCAGCAGTGACTCCGCGGGAGCCACAGATACGCAGTATTTT. Translating it yields CASSDSAGATDTQYF.

V gene TRBV5-6 combines with J gene TRBJ1-2, with 10 bases matching TRBD1. This CDR3 spans 15 amino acids. After removal of 3 bases from V and 4 bases from J, the junction contained 6 bases not matched to a gene. Per germline, CDR1 SGHDT and CDR2 YYEEEE. CDR3 coding DNA: TGTGCCAGCAGCTCGGTGGGACAGGGGAGCTATGGCTACACCTTC. Protein product: CASSSVGQGSYGYTF.

The J gene is TRBJ2-3, the V gene TRBV4-2, with 8 positions matching TRBD2. CDR1 LGHNA and CDR2 YNFKEQ come from the germline V gene. The CDR3 runs to 15 residues. V gave up 4 bases and J gave up 4 bases; unmatched junction bases: 7. CDR3 in DNA: TGTGCCAGCAGCCCCCGGGAGGGCGCCGCAGATACGCAGTATTTT. It translates to CASSPREGAADTQYF.

This chain joins TRBV28 and TRBJ2-4; the match to TRBD2 covers 9 bases. The CDR3 length is 15 residues. Trimming at V came to 5 bases and at J to 7 bases, leaving 9 bases not matched to a gene. The germline CDR1 and CDR2 sequences are MDHEN and SYDVKM. CDR3 coding DNA: TGTGCCAGCAGTCTCACTAGCGGGCCGGGGAACATTCAGTACTTC. Amino acids: CASSLTSGPGNIQYF.

This clone was observed a single time. CDR3 nucleotides: TGTGCCAGCAGTGGGACAGGGGCACGGGGCTACACCTTC. Protein: CASSGTGARGYTF. V gene TRBV2 combines with J gene TRBJ1-2; the match to TRBD1 covers 9 bases. Germline V gene lookup returns CDR1 SNHLY and CDR2 FYNNEI. This CDR3 has 13 amino acids. After removal of 4 bases from V and 8 bases from J, the junction contained 5 bases not matched to a gene.

This clone is a singleton in its sample. V and J are TRBV28 and TRBJ1-1; a weak D match, TRBD1 (6 bases). This CDR3 is 13 amino acids long. The V gene lost 6 bases and the J gene lost 3 bases, with 11 bases spanning the gap. CDR1 MDHEN and CDR2 SYDVKM come from the germline V gene. The CDR3 loop is CASRRTGYTEAFF. CDR3 nucleotides: TGTGCCAGCAGGAGAACAGGGTACACTGAAGCTTTCTTT.

This rearrangement joins TRBV10-3 to TRBJ2-2; D is unclear. V lost 4 bases and J lost 2, with 11 bases in between. Germline CDR1 is ENHRY and CDR2 is SYGVKD. The length of the CDR3 is 15 residues. The CDR3 loop reads CAISVRDSNTGELFF. CDR3 DNA: TGTGCCATCAGTGTCCGAGACTCCAACACCGGGGAGCTGTTTTTT.

The rearrangement joins TRBV10-3 to TRBJ1-2; 7 bases line up with TRBD1. V gave up 6 bases and J gave up 3 bases; unmatched junction bases: 7. In germline, CDR1 is ENHRY, CDR2 SYGVKD. The length of the CDR3 is 14 residues. As DNA, the CDR3 is TGTGCCATCAGCGGCGGGCAGGGGGACTATGGCTACACCTTC. It encodes CAISGGQGDYGYTF.

The V and J genes are TRBV4-1 and TRBJ2-5, with D possibly matching TRBD2 (6 bases). V lost 0 bases and J 5 bases, leaving 13 bases between the germline ends. The CDR3 loop spans 15 amino acids. Per germline, CDR1 MGHRA and CDR2 YSYEKL. CDR3 sequence reads: CASSQDRRRGETQYF. DNA for the CDR3: TGCGCCAGCAGCCAAGACAGGAGGAGGGGTGAGACCCAGTACTTC.

This chain joins TRBV27 and TRBJ2-7; the match to TRBD2 covers 7 bases. Germline V lookup: CDR1 MNHEY, CDR2 SMNVEV (reference sequence). The CDR3 runs 17 residues. The ends lost 3 bases at V and 5 bases at J; junction bases unmatched: 16. This CDR3 reads CASSFLDGGIGLHEQYF. CDR3 sequence (DNA): TGTGCCAGCAGTTTCCTTGACGGGGGGATCGGTCTTCACGAGCAGTACTTC.

The V gene is TRBV2, the J gene TRBJ1-5; D uncertain. This CDR3 has 12 residues. Trimming left V 3 bases short and J 6 bases short, with 6 bases between. CDR1 and CDR2 from the germline V gene are SNHLY and FYNNEI. The CDR3 loop reads CASSETPQPQHF. CDR3 DNA sequence: TGTGCCAGCAGTGAGACACCTCAGCCCCAGCATTTT.

CDR3 region: CASSDTGPRSGNTIYF. CDR3 in DNA: TGTGCCAGCAGTGATACAGGGCCCCGCTCTGGAAACACCATATATTTT. V is TRBV25-1 and J is TRBJ1-3, with a weak D call TRBD1 (6 bases). The V end was cut by 3 bases, the J end by 0 bases, with 12 bases between. The V gene's germline CDR1 is MGHDK and CDR2 SYGVNS. The CDR3 totals 16 residues.

CDR3 DNA sequence: TGTGCCACCAGCAGAGATCCGGGACAGAGAGGGGAAAAACTGTTTTTT. Residues: CATSRDPGQRGEKLFF. The V and J genes are TRBV15 and TRBJ1-4; 7 bases line up with TRBD1. Germline V gene sequence: CDR1 LNHNV, CDR2 YYDKDF (reference sequence). V was pared by 0 bases and J by 8 bases, with 9 bases of the junction left unmatched. This CDR3 spans 16 amino acids.